This TCR beta chain was recorded in a study of blood T cell repertoires in COVID-19. Overall study: The cDNA or gDNA used as material had been derived from T cells, B-cell-depleted T cells, or PBMCs.

CDR3 length: 14 residues. Germline CDR1 is SGHAT and CDR2 is FQNNGV. Between the trimmed V and J ends, which lost 7 bases and 2 bases, there was a span of 15 bases. Original analysis: How many nucleated cells were present was estimated from reference gene primer amplification. Using immunoSEQ multiplex PCR, the repertoire was profiled, and TCRdb retains in-frame clones only, with some absent. The DNA was the basis for D and trimming; V, J and clone size are from that table. This sample has about 100,000 clones, with approximately 85% found just once. The chain recombines TRBV11-2 with TRBJ2-7; a weak D match, TRBD2 (6 bases). Sample: peripheral blood. The receptor was isolated from a human donor in a cohort sampled during active COVID-19. In DNA form, the CDR3 reads TGTGCCAGCAAGGTAGCGGAGCTTACCTACGAGCAGTACTTC. Translated: CASKVAELTYEQYF.